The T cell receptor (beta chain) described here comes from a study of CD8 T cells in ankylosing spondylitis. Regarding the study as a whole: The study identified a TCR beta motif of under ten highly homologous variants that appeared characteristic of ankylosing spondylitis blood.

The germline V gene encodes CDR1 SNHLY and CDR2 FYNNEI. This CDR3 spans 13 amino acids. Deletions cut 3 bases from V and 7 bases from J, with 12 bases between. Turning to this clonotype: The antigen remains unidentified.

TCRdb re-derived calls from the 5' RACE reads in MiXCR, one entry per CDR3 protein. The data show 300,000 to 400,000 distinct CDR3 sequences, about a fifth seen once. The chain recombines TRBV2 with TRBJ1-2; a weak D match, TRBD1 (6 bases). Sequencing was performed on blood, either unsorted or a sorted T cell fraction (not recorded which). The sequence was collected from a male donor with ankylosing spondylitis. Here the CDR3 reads CASSDNRAGGYTF. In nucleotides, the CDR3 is TGTGCCAGCAGTGATAACAGGGCCGGTGGCTACACCTTC.